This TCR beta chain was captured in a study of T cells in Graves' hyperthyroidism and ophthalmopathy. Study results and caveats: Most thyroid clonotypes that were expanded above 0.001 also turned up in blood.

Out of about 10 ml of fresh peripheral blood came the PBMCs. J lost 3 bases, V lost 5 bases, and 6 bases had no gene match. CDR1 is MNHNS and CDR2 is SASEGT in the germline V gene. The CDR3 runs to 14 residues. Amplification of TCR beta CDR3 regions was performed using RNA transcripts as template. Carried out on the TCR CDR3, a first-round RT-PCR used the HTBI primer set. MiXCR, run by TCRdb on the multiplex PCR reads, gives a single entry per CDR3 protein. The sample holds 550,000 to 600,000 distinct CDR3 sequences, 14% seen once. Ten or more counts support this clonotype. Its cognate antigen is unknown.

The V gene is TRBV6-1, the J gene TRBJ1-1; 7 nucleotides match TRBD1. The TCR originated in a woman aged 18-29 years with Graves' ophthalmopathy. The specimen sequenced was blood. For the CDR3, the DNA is TGTGCCAGCAGTTGGACAGGTTCGGACACTGAAGCTTTCTTT. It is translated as CASSWTGSDTEAFF.